This T cell receptor (beta chain) originates from a study of memory CD4+ T cells and cytomegalovirus serostatus (dated by TCRdb to about 2019). Regarding the study in general: The cohort comprised 33 healthy Belgian adults, 9 CMV seropositive and some 24 CMV seronegative. The study sequenced CD4+ memory TCRbeta repertoires of a Belgian cohort with known cytomegalovirus serostatus to replicate a published TCR-based CMV serostatus classifier.

Genomic DNA was extracted from sorted cells with the Quick-DNA Microprep Kit. Amplification of TCRbeta DNA was done with the immunoSEQ hsTCRbeta kit, following the protocol from the manufacturer. TCRbeta libraries were sequenced on an Illumina MiSeq instrument. In the authors' own workflow: Once out-of-frame sequences had been removed, millions of distinct TCRbeta sequences were left, which works out to an average of around 67,000 per individual. Each individual was scored by the count of around 160 previously reported CMV-associated TCRbeta sequences and the total productive distinct TCRbeta count. A beta-binomial model was reimplemented in Python, and scikit-learn random forests with default parameters were trained on data from the US cohort. Classifier performance on the Belgian cohort was summarized as median AUC with percentile confidence intervals over 10,000 bootstrap iterations. This is the immuneACCESS table as TCRdb keeps it, with only in-frame sequences that have V and J called. A part of the clones is gone; compared with another copy, unresolved V genes explain less than half, and the rest is unexplained. The V and J calls and clone size come from that table; D and trimming were worked out from the DNA. This sample comprises some 46,000 clones, roughly three quarters of them detected only once. The top ten clonotypes cover around 1.1% of the sample.

Overall study outcomes, separate from this receptor: The original-framework classifier achieved a median bootstrapped AUC of 0.95 with a 95% CI of 0.76-1.00 on the Belgian cohort. Only CD4+CD45RO+ memory cells were sequenced, in contrast to the original study, which included naive and memory CD4+ and CD8+ populations. The results were interpreted as suggesting that the CMV-associated TCR signature is mostly present in the CD4+ memory repertoire. Among the 164 previously reported CMV-associated TCRbeta sequences, over 65 showed up in the CD4+ memory repertoires, with each one found in between one and five individuals. For predicting CMV serostatus, the median bootstrapped AUC was roughly 0.96 using the original framework and 0.9 to 0.92 using a US-trained random forest.

Worth noting for this clone: Its antigen is unknown. It has no much larger one-base neighbor in the sample; base qualities were not kept.

A FACSAria II was used to sort memory CD4+ T cells, defined as single viable CD3+CD4+CD8-CD45RO+ cells. CMV serostatus was determined using a Roche Elecsys assay that detects serum IgG against CMV pp150, pp28, p38 and p52. Following thawing, total CD4+ T cells were enriched through positive selection using CD4 magnetic microbeads. The samples came from a separate study whose specific focus was interrogating the CD4+ T cell memory repertoire. Peripheral blood mononuclear cells were isolated and cryopreserved according to standard operating procedures, and serum was kept at -80 degrees C. The staining relied on CD3-PerCP (BW264/56), CD4-APC (RPA-T4), CD45RO-PE (UCHT1) and CD8-Pacific Orange (3B5) antibodies, and Sytox blue was used to exclude non-viable cells. Ends trimmed: V by 5 bases, J by 2 bases; bases unmatched to a gene: 6. The CDR1 and CDR2 encoded by the germline V gene (reference sequence) are MNHNY and SVGAGI. The cysteine opens and the phenylalanine closes a CDR3 of 14 amino acids. CDR3 DNA only is kept here, 42 bases in frame from base 1.

In this chain, TRBV6-6 is recombined with TRBJ2-7; TRBD2 matches 7 bases in the middle. The sequencing sample was made of memory CD4+ T cells from blood. The clonotype originates from an adult in good health and CMV-seronegative. In nucleotide form, the sequence is TGTGCCAGCAGTCTTTCCGGGACTACCTACGAGCAGTACTTC. This yields the protein CASSLSGTTYEQYF.